This TCR beta chain was observed in a study of blood T cell repertoires in COVID-19. Study-level background: PBMCs, B-cell-depleted T cells, or T cells were the source of the cDNA or gDNA that made up the material.

Recruited during active infection, patients (from Seattle) were subsequently followed longitudinally. In the source study's methods: How many nucleated cells were present was estimated from reference gene primer amplification. Profiled with immunoSEQ multiplex PCR; TCRdb holds only in-frame clones, not every one. V and J calls and clone size are those listed in that table; D and trimming were worked out from the DNA. Of about 200,000 clones listed, roughly 77% are singletons. CDR1 is SEHNR, CDR2 FQNEAQ, per germline (reference sequence). This CDR3 comprises 19 residues. V lost 2 bases to trimming and J lost 0 bases; unmatched junction nucleotides: 11.

Sequencing was performed on peripheral blood. The chain has TRBV7-9 and TRBJ1-4, with TRBD1 matching over 8 bases. The sequence came from a woman aged 40 to 55 with COVID-19, enrolled during active disease. The CDR3 protein is CASSLFLTGVGATNEKLFF. In DNA form, the CDR3 reads TGTGCCAGCAGCTTATTTTTGACAGGGGTTGGCGCAACTAATGAAAAACTGTTTTTT.